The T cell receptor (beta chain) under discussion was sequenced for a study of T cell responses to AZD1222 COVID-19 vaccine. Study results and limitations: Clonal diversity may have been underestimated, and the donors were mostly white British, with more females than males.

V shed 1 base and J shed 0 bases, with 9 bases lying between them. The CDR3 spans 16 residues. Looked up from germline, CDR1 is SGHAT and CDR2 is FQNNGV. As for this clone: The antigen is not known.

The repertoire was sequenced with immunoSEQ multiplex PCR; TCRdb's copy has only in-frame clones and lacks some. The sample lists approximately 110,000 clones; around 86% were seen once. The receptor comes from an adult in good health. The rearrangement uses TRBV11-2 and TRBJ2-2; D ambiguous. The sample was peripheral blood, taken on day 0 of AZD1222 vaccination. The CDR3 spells CASSLGRLTNTGELFF. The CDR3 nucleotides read TGTGCCAGCAGCTTAGGGCGGCTCACGAACACCGGGGAGCTGTTTTTT.